The entry below describes one T cell receptor (beta chain). The source of the sample is a study of control samples from healthy donors and cancer patients. Assay used: immunoSEQ multiplex PCR; TCRdb lists only in-frame clones, some missing. This table has roughly 51,000 clones, about 92% appearing once. The CDR3 loop spans 14 amino acids. The germline V gene encodes CDR1 MNHEY and CDR2 SVGAGI. V trimming: 4 bases; J trimming: 5 bases; junction bases outside the gene matches: 5. The sequenced sample was PBMCs. The receptor was isolated from a man aged 40-49 years with colorectal cancer. The V and J genes are TRBV6-5 and TRBJ1-1; TRBD1 aligns across 9 bases. Written as DNA, the CDR3 is TGTGCCAGCAGTTTTGGGACAGGGTATACTGAAGCTTTCTTT. It specifies CASSFGTGYTEAFF.